This TCR beta chain was profiled in a study of blood T cells in healthy people across ages. General study findings and limits: Both naive CD4+ cell counts and diversity were greater in long-lived donors than in aged donors.

On this clonotype itself: Its specificity is unknown.

Combining a sample-barcoded 5' primer with a J-beta primer mix, a second PCR ran for roughly 7 to 11 cycles. TCRdb passed the 5' RACE reads through MiXCR, listing each CDR3 protein once. The sample holds 1.6 million or so distinct CDR3 sequences, about 35% seen once. Donor samples were obtained from healthy Caucasian individuals from Russia, aged 6 to 90. The trim removed 2 bases at V and 3 bases at J, leaving 5 bases unmatched. Germline lookup yields CDR1 SGHRS and CDR2 YFSETQ. This CDR3 has 14 residues. The genes are TRBV5-1 and TRBJ2-7; TRBD1 aligns across 7 bases. The source is a woman in her 30s in good health. The sequenced sample consisted of blood. In DNA, the CDR3 is TGCGCCAGCAGCTTCGGACAGGCGCGCTACGAGCAGTACTTC. Its translation: CASSFGQARYEQYF.